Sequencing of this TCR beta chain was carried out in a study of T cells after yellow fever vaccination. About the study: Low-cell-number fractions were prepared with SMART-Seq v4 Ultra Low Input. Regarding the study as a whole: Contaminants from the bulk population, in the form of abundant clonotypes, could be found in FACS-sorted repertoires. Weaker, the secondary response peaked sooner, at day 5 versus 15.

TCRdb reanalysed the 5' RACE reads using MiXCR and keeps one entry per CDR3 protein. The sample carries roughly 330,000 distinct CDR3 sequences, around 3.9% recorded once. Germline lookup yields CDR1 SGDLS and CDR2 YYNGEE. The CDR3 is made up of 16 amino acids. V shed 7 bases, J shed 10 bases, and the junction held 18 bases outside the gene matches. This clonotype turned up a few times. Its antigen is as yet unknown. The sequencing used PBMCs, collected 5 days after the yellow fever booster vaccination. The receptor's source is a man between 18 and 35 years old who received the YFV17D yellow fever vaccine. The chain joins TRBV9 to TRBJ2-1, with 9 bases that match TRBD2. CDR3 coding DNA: TGTGCCAGCTCCGTTACTTCCAGCGGGGGGTTTCGAGAGCAGTTCTTC. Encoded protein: CASSVTSSGGFREQFF.